This T cell receptor beta chain was captured by sequencing in a study of cytomegalovirus exposure and HLA in healthy donors. Study-level results: In a later analysis, first-cohort TCR clusters were found to tend to co-occur in the 120 validation repertoires. In vitro data verified three CMV-associated chains as specific for CMV antigens.

As concerns this clone: Its antigen remains unidentified.

Some clones are missing from TCRdb's copy, which holds only in-frame ones; the method was immunoSEQ multiplex PCR. The table shows tens of thousands of clones, with about 89% occurring only once. Material for sequencing was PBMCs. The sequence derives from a man younger than 35 in good health and CMV-seronegative.

The CDR3 protein is CASASGEGNQPQHF. DNA of the CDR3: TGTGCCAGTGCCTCGGGGGAAGGCAATCAGCCCCAGCATTTT. The chain links TRBV19 to TRBJ1-5, with D possibly TRBD1 on 5 matching bases. Germline CDR1 and CDR2: LNHDA and SQIVND (reference sequence). V was cut by 8 bases and J by 2 bases, with 13 bases left in between. The CDR3 has 14 amino acids.